This T cell receptor beta chain was identified in a study of blood T cell repertoires in COVID-19. Overall study: PBMCs, B-cell-depleted T cells, or T cells were the source of the cDNA or gDNA that made up the material.

Study processing details: From reference gene primer amplification, estimates of nucleated cell counts were derived. The repertoire was sequenced with immunoSEQ multiplex PCR; TCRdb's copy has only in-frame clones and lacks some. V and J calls and clone size follow that table, whereas D and trimming were derived from the DNA. The sample has approximately 140,000 clones, around 80% seen once. CDR1 SGHTS and CDR2 YDEGEE come from the germline V gene. The CDR3 totals 15 residues. Losses at the gene ends were 2 bases for V and 3 bases for J; bases not matched to a gene: 5. The source is a man aged 55-75 years with acute or convalescent COVID-19. Sequenced material: peripheral blood. V gene TRBV5-8 combines with J gene TRBJ1-5, with TRBD1 matching 7 bases. Here the CDR3 reads CASSFAQGVNQPQHF. DNA of the CDR3: TGTGCCAGCAGCTTCGCGCAGGGGGTCAATCAGCCCCAGCATTTT.